Following are 18 T cell receptor beta chains from one sample sequenced in a study of T cells after yellow fever vaccination. MiXCR, run by TCRdb on the 5' RACE reads, gives a single entry per CDR3 protein. Of 95,000 to 150,000 distinct CDR3 sequences in the sample, 7.5% to 10% are singletons; the top ten hold 30% to 40%. Specimen: CD8+ T cells sorted from PBMCs, collected on the day of the yellow fever booster vaccination. The receptors were gathered from a man aged 18 to 30 who received the YFV17D yellow fever vaccine.

V gene TRBV29-1 combines with J gene TRBJ1-2; unclear D gene. V was trimmed by 3 bases and J by 4 bases, leaving 6 bases between them. CDR1 and CDR2 (germline): SQVTM, ANQGSEA. This CDR3 comprises 11 residues. CDR3 sequence (DNA): TGCAGCGTTGACAGTCTCTATGGCTACACCTTC. Amino acid sequence: CSVDSLYGYTF. Supplemented by reference TRBV29-1 and TRBJ1-2, the full variable domain reads SAVISQKPSRDICQRGTSLTIQCQVDSQVTMMFWYRQQPGQSLTLIATANQGSEATYESGFVIDKFPISRPNLTFSTLTVSNMSPEDSSIYLCSVDSLYGYTFGSGTRLTVV.

This clonotype occurred many times. The V gene is TRBV29-1, the J gene TRBJ1-1; D uncertain. Germline V gene data show CDR1 as SQVTM and CDR2 as ANQGSEA. The CDR3 runs to 13 residues. The germline V and J ends were trimmed by 5 bases and 3 bases, with 13 bases remaining between them. This CDR3 is CSVYTGEDTEAFF. In DNA, the CDR3 is TGCAGCGTTTATACGGGAGAGGACACTGAAGCTTTCTTT.

This chain links TRBV6-2 or TRBV6-3 with TRBJ1-5; D is ambiguous. Germline loops: CDR1 MNHEY, CDR2 SVGEGT. Trimming pared 8 bases from V and 2 bases from J, leaving 13 bases between. The CDR3 has 14 amino acids. The CDR3 DNA follows: TGTGCCAGCTCCCCGAGGCGGGGCAATCAGCCCCAGCATTTT. Amino acids: CASSPRRGNQPQHF.

This clonotype has ten or more counts. The rearrangement uses TRBV6-6 and TRBJ2-3; the D is unclear. The ends were cut back, 2 bases at V and 4 bases at J, with 10 bases in the middle. Germline loops: CDR1 MNHNY, CDR2 SVGAGI (reference sequence). The CDR3 totals 14 residues. CDR3 DNA: TGTGCCAGCAGTTACACGCAGTTTGCAGATACGCAGTATTTT. Amino acid sequence: CASSYTQFADTQYF.

The chain uses TRBV5-5 and TRBJ1-2; no clear D gene. The CDR3 length is 14 residues. Germline V gene sequence: CDR1 SGHKS, CDR2 YYEKEE (reference sequence). Trimming took 0 bases from V and 3 from J, leaving 9 bases between them. Here the CDR3 reads CASSLEAVYYGYTF. The CDR3 region has the DNA TGTGCCAGCAGCTTGGAAGCAGTTTACTATGGCTACACCTTC.

This clonotype was counted only a few times. The chain recombines TRBV4-1 with TRBJ1-2; D ambiguous. CDR3 size: 18 residues. Deletions cut 4 bases from V and 4 bases from J, with 25 bases between. Germline assignment: CDR1 MGHRA and CDR2 YSYEKL. CDR3 coding DNA: TGCGCCAGCAGCCGAGACTACAGCCATGCCCGTTACGTCTATGGCTACACCTTC. Its protein is CASSRDYSHARYVYGYTF.

A few counts support this clonotype. The V call is TRBV29-1, the J call TRBJ2-7, with TRBD2 as a possible D gene (6 bases). This CDR3 contains 13 residues. The V end was cut by 7 bases, the J end by 4 bases, with 17 bases between. The germline V gene has CDR1 SQVTM and CDR2 ANQGSEA. The chain's CDR3 is CSAQVAGRYEQYF. The CDR3 nucleotides are TGCAGCGCACAGGTTGCGGGGAGATACGAGCAGTACTTC.

This clonotype was counted a few times. The V call is TRBV9, the J call TRBJ2-3, with TRBD2 matching over 9 bases. Germline V CDR1 and CDR2: SGDLS, YYNGEE. The trim removed 0 bases at V and 6 bases at J, leaving 2 bases unmatched. This CDR3 is built from 14 residues. Written as DNA, the CDR3 is TGTGCCAGCAGCGTAGGCCTAGCGGGGGATACGCAGTATTTT. Its translation: CASSVGLAGDTQYF.

In its sample, this clonotype was seen a few times. The chain links TRBV7-9 to TRBJ2-1; D gene uncertain. The CDR3 is 12 residues long. The V gene lost 1 base and the J gene lost 9 bases, with 7 bases spanning the gap. The germline gives CDR1 SEHNR, CDR2 FQNEAQ (reference sequence). CDR3 loop: CASSLVFPEQFF. CDR3 nucleotides: TGTGCCAGCAGCTTAGTTTTCCCTGAGCAGTTCTTC.

The table lists this clonotype with many counts. This rearrangement joins TRBV5-1 to TRBJ2-3; D is unresolved. The V end was cut by 4 bases, the J end by 1 base, with 10 bases between. CDR1 SGHRS and CDR2 YFSETQ come from the germline V gene. This CDR3 region has 14 residues. The CDR3 coding sequence is TGCGCCAGCAGCCCGACATCTCGCACAGATACGCAGTATTTT. Its translation is CASSPTSRTDTQYF.

This clonotype was seen only a few times. V usage is TRBV21-1 and J usage is TRBJ2-7; the table's D call, TRBD1, has no DNA check behind it. TRBV21-1 is deemed a pseudogene. The CDR3 sequence is 13 residues long. The CDR3 here is CASSKLKGNEQYF. The CDR3 DNA follows: TGTGCCAGCAGCAAGTTAAAGGGGAACGAGCAGTACTTC.

J is TRBJ2-7 and V is TRBV5-4; 8 nucleotides match TRBD1. With V trimmed by 7 bases and J by 1 base, 7 bases remained unmatched. This CDR3 has 14 residues. CDR1 and CDR2 from the germline V gene are SGHNT and YYREEE (reference sequence). CDR3 sequence (DNA): TGTGCCAGCCGAGGACAGGGTGGATCCTACGAGCAGTACTTC. Its protein product is CASRGQGGSYEQYF.

The sample holds a few counts of this clonotype. The chain is built from TRBV11-2 and TRBJ2-7; 12 bases fit TRBD1. Germline CDR1 reads SGHAT; CDR2 reads FQNNGV. J lost 3 bases, V lost 4 bases, and 4 bases had no gene match. This CDR3 has 15 residues. Written as DNA, the CDR3 is TGTGCCAGCAGCTCGGGGACAGGGGGCTACTACGAGCAGTACTTC. This sequence encodes CASSSGTGGYYEQYF.

The sample holds a few counts of this clonotype. The chain combines TRBV7-8 with TRBJ2-7, with TRBD2 matching 9 bases. Germline V gene lookup returns CDR1 SGHVS and CDR2 FQNEAQ. The CDR3 loop spans 14 amino acids. The ends lost 5 bases at V and 7 bases at J; junction bases unmatched: 9. This CDR3 is CASSKIPLAGEQYV. CDR3 bases: TGTGCCAGCAGCAAAATCCCGCTAGCGGGGGAGCAGTACGTC.

This clonotype was observed a handful of times. This sequence joins TRBV4-1 and TRBJ2-7, with no clear D. V lost 2 bases and J 2 bases, leaving 4 bases between the germline ends. CDR3 length equals 12 residues. Germline CDR1 and CDR2: MGHRA and YSYEKL. CDR3 in amino acids: CASSQNTYEQYF. In DNA form, the CDR3 reads TGCGCCAGCAGCCAAAACACCTACGAGCAGTACTTC.

The J gene is TRBJ2-2, the V gene TRBV2; 8 bases agree with TRBD1. In germline, CDR1 is SNHLY, CDR2 FYNNEI. V was pared by 3 bases and J by 5 bases, with 8 bases of the junction left unmatched. There are 16 residues in the CDR3. Written as DNA, the CDR3 is TGTGCCAGCAGTGATCCGGTGCAGGGGGCGACCGGGGAGCTGTTTTTT. Translation: CASSDPVQGATGELFF. The full variable domain, completed using reference TRBV2 and TRBJ2-2, is EPEVTQTPSHQVTQMGQEVILRCVPISNHLYFYWYRQILGQKVEFLVSFYNNEISEKSEIFDDQFSVERPDGSNFTLKIRSTKLEDSAMYFCASSDPVQGATGELFFGEGSRLTVL.

Within the sample, this clonotype is medium-sized. This chain joins TRBV19 and TRBJ2-1; 8 bases line up with TRBD2. The CDR3 spans 15 residues. The germline V gene has CDR1 LNHDA and CDR2 SQIVND (reference sequence). V was pared by 2 bases and J by 6 bases, with 6 bases of the junction left unmatched. The CDR3 DNA is TGTGCCAGTAGTATACTGACTAGCGAAGTCAATGAGCAGTTCTTC. Its translation is CASSILTSEVNEQFF.

This sequence joins TRBV15 and TRBJ2-5; 13 bases match TRBD2. The germline V gene encodes CDR1 LNHNV and CDR2 YYDKDF (reference sequence). The CDR3 sequence is 17 residues long. V was clipped by 10 bases and J by 3 bases; unmatched bases: 14. CDR3 loop: CASRGLLAGGPEETQYF. CDR3 DNA sequence: TGTGCCAGCAGAGGCTTACTAGCGGGGGGGCCAGAAGAGACCCAGTACTTC.